The 32 T cell receptor beta chains in this list originate from one sample, sequenced in a study of T-cell memory formation after mild COVID-19. From the 5' RACE reads, TCRdb called clonotypes with MiXCR, one entry per CDR3 protein. The sample carries roughly 150,000 distinct CDR3 sequences, 14% recorded once. The sequencing sample was made of PBMCs or a T cell subset sorted from them (not recorded which). The source is an adult woman who had mild COVID-19 (a few samples of this study predate the infection). Cell type and time point are not known.

This chain uses TRBV15 with TRBJ2-1, with 8 bases lining up with TRBD1. The J segment lost 8 bases and the V segment lost 5 bases, leaving 5 bases of the junction unmatched. The CDR3 sequence is 13 residues long. Per germline, CDR1 LNHNV and CDR2 YYDKDF (reference sequence). In nucleotides, the CDR3 is TGTGCCACCAGCGGTGGGACAGGTTATGAGCAGTTCTTC. Amino acid sequence: CATSGGTGYEQFF.

The chain is built from TRBV20-1 and TRBJ1-2, with D unresolved. The CDR3 contains 13 residues. Germline V gene sequence: CDR1 DFQATT, CDR2 SNEGSKA (reference sequence). The CDR3 DNA reads TGCATTCGCTACCCGATTACAGATAATGGCTACACCTTC. Amino acids: CIRYPITDNGYTF.

This rearrangement joins TRBV12-3 or TRBV12-4 to TRBJ2-3; D is undetermined. V was cut by 0 bases and J by 2 bases, with 9 bases left in between. There are 15 residues in the CDR3. The CDR3 spells CASSLAGPFTDTQYF. In DNA, the CDR3 is TGTGCCAGCAGTTTAGCGGGTCCCTTCACAGATACGCAGTATTTT.

This chain connects TRBV5-1 to TRBJ2-1, with D possibly TRBD1 on 5 matching bases. Germline V lookup: CDR1 SGHRS, CDR2 YFSETQ. V gave up 0 bases and J gave up 6 bases, with 16 bases separating them. The CDR3 has 16 residues. The CDR3 spells CASSLDPGIMGNEQFF. The CDR3 DNA is TGCGCCAGCAGCTTGGATCCAGGGATCATGGGCAATGAGCAGTTCTTC.

This clonotype was detected ten times or more. The rearrangement links TRBV7-6 to TRBJ2-5; D possibly corresponds to TRBD2 (6 bases). This CDR3 region has 16 residues. The germline V gene encodes CDR1 SGHVS and CDR2 FNYEAQ. Trimming cost V 1 base and J 5 bases, with 17 bases left between them. The CDR3 bases are TGTGCCAGCAGCTTAGAACGGAGGGTGGCTCAGGAGACCCAGTACTTC. This encodes CASSLERRVAQETQYF.

Only a few counts were recorded for this clonotype. The genes are TRBV6-2 or TRBV6-3 and TRBJ2-2; D might be TRBD1 or TRBD2, each matching 6 bases. The germline gives CDR1 MNHEY, CDR2 SVGEGT. The CDR3 length is 12 residues. V shed 8 bases and J shed 5 bases, with 9 bases lying between them. In DNA, the CDR3 is TGTGCCAGCCGGGGGCCTACCGGGGAGCTGTTTTTT. Amino acids: CASRGPTGELFF.

This clonotype was observed a few times. This chain uses TRBV6-6 with TRBJ2-7; 8 bases match TRBD1. Germline CDR1 reads MNHNY; CDR2 reads SVGAGI (reference sequence). The CDR3 extends over 16 amino acids. The junction had 15 bases not matched to a gene; V was cut back by 6 bases and J by 5 bases. CDR3 region: CASSLAPRQGWNEQYF. Here the CDR3 DNA reads TGTGCCAGCAGCCTGGCCCCGAGACAGGGGTGGAACGAGCAGTACTTC.

This clonotype was counted between two and nine times. This sequence joins TRBV30 and TRBJ1-1, with D perhaps TRBD1 (6 bases). The CDR3 runs to 13 residues. Trimming took off 4 bases at V and 4 bases at J, with 13 bases between the two ends. In germline, CDR1 is GTSNPN, CDR2 SVGIG (reference sequence). Here the CDR3 reads CAWKAGASTEAFF. The CDR3 region has the DNA TGTGCCTGGAAGGCAGGGGCATCCACTGAAGCTTTCTTT.

This clonotype was observed a few times. The V call is TRBV7-6, the J call TRBJ1-5, with D perhaps matching TRBD1 (5 bases). The CDR3 runs to 14 residues. The V and J ends lost 1 base and 7 bases respectively, with 11 bases between them. Germline assignment: CDR1 SGHVS and CDR2 FNYEAQ. Here the CDR3 DNA reads TGTGCCAGCAGCTTAGGGGGCAGCGGACAGCCCCAGCATTTT. Translated: CASSLGGSGQPQHF.

The genes are TRBV11-2 and TRBJ1-1; D ambiguous. This CDR3 comprises 12 residues. CDR1 and CDR2 from the germline V gene are SGHAT and FQNNGV. Trimming took 3 bases from V and 8 from J, leaving 10 bases between them. CDR3 loop: CASSLATDEAFF. DNA of the CDR3: TGTGCCAGCAGCTTGGCAACTGACGAAGCTTTCTTT.

Only a few counts were recorded for this clonotype. J is TRBJ2-1 and V is TRBV5-1, with D maybe TRBD1 (7 bases). Germline V CDR1 and CDR2: SGHRS, YFSETQ. The CDR3 runs 15 residues. V shed 4 bases and J shed 2 bases, with 13 bases lying between them. CDR3 region: CASSPGDRTYNEQFF. The CDR3, as DNA: TGCGCCAGCAGCCCGGGGGACAGAACCTACAATGAGCAGTTCTTC.

CDR3 bases: TGTGCCAGCAGCGGACAAGACTATGGCTACACCTTC. Its translation is CASSGQDYGYTF. The gene calls are TRBV9 and TRBJ1-2; D is ambiguous. The CDR3 runs to 12 residues. CDR1 and CDR2 from the germline V gene are SGDLS and YYNGEE. With 3 bases removed from V and 3 bases from J, the gap between germline ends came to 6 bases.

This clonotype came up many times. This chain links TRBV4-1 with TRBJ2-7; the D is unclear. Trimming took off 1 base at V and 2 bases at J, with 9 bases between the two ends. This CDR3 is built from 14 residues. The germline V gene encodes CDR1 MGHRA and CDR2 YSYEKL. The CDR3 sequence: CASSQADWTYEQYF. The CDR3 DNA follows: TGCGCCAGCAGCCAAGCCGATTGGACCTACGAGCAGTACTTC.

The V gene is TRBV27, the J gene TRBJ2-7; 7 bases match TRBD1. J was trimmed by 5 bases and V by 4 bases; bases with no gene match: 8. The CDR3 extends over 14 amino acids. Germline values: CDR1 MNHEY, CDR2 SMNVEV (reference sequence). The CDR3 region has the DNA TGTGCCAGCAGTTCGCCGGGACAGATCAACGAGCAGTACTTC. Translated, it gives CASSSPGQINEQYF.

CDR3 DNA sequence: TGCAGTGCTTCCCAGGGGGTCGTAACTAGCACAGATACGCAGTATTTT. It translates to CSASQGVVTSTDTQYF. The J gene is TRBJ2-3, the V gene TRBV20-1; 7 positions agree with TRBD1. After removal of 5 bases from V and 0 bases from J, the junction contained 11 bases not matched to a gene. This CDR3 is 16 amino acids long. The germline gives CDR1 DFQATT, CDR2 SNEGSKA (reference sequence).

This clonotype was counted many times. The V and J genes are TRBV7-2 and TRBJ2-7; D is possibly TRBD1 (6 bases). CDR3 length: 16 residues. From germline, CDR1 is SGHTA and CDR2 FQGNSA. V was clipped by 4 bases and J by 1 base, with 17 bases between them. CDR3 sequence reads: CASSSQGMSGSYEQYF. DNA for the CDR3: TGTGCCAGCAGCTCGCAGGGGATGTCGGGGTCCTACGAGCAGTACTTC.

This sequence joins TRBV29-1 and TRBJ2-3; D gene uncertain. Trimming pared 6 bases from V and 1 base from J, leaving 11 bases between. The CDR3 is 13 amino acids. CDR1 is SQVTM and CDR2 is ANQGSEA in the germline V gene. The chain's CDR3 is CSVELWGTDTQYF. The CDR3 coding sequence is TGCAGCGTGGAGCTTTGGGGCACAGATACGCAGTATTTT.

J is TRBJ2-1 and V is TRBV5-1, with D possibly being TRBD1 or TRBD2 (5 bases each). Trimming removed 0 bases at V and 7 bases at J, with 17 bases between. Germline CDR1 is SGHRS and CDR2 is YFSETQ. This CDR3 comprises 16 residues. The CDR3 spells CASSLAGLGIENEQFF. The CDR3 DNA reads TGCGCCAGCAGCTTGGCGGGGCTAGGGATCGAGAATGAGCAGTTCTTC.

This clonotype was observed a handful of times. The chain links TRBV5-6 to TRBJ2-4; TRBD2 might be the D (5 bases). V was cut by 3 bases and J by 4 bases, with 20 bases left in between. This CDR3 region has 17 residues. Germline V gives CDR1 SGHDT, CDR2 YYEEEE. CDR3 coding DNA: TGTGCCAGCAGCTATGGGATAGGTCTAGCTGAAAAAAACATTCAGTACTTC. This translates into CASSYGIGLAEKNIQYF.

This chain links TRBV6-5 with TRBJ2-3, with a weak D call TRBD2 (5 bases). The CDR3 has 15 residues. From germline, CDR1 is MNHEY and CDR2 SVGAGI. V was trimmed by 1 base and J by 3 bases, leaving 11 bases between them. CDR3 DNA sequence: TGTGCCAGCAGTTACTACGGCGGGTCGACAGATACGCAGTATTTT. It encodes CASSYYGGSTDTQYF.

There are many counts of this clonotype. This chain's CDR3 is CAWSTRRTDTQYF. The CDR3 nucleotides are TGTGCCTGGAGCACTCGTCGGACAGATACGCAGTATTTT. This chain links TRBV30 with TRBJ2-3, with D unresolved. The CDR3 contains 13 residues. Between the trimmed V and J ends, which lost 3 bases and 3 bases, there was a span of 10 bases. CDR1 and CDR2 from the germline V gene are GTSNPN and SVGIG (reference sequence).

In its sample, this clonotype was seen a few times. The chain joins TRBV20-1 to TRBJ1-2; 7 nucleotides align to TRBD1. V was pared by 0 bases and J by 4 bases, with 11 bases of the junction left unmatched. The germline CDR1 and CDR2 sequences are DFQATT and SNEGSKA (reference sequence). CDR3 size: 16 residues. The DNA for the CDR3 is TGCAGTGCTAGAGAACCGGACAGGCGGATGGGCTATGGCTACACCTTC. Its protein is CSAREPDRRMGYGYTF.

Here the CDR3 reads CASSQPTSGSDEQYF. The DNA for the CDR3 is TGTGCCAGCAGCCAACCGACTAGCGGGAGTGATGAGCAGTACTTC. The rearrangement links TRBV4-2 to TRBJ2-7; TRBD2 matches at 12 bases. Losses at the gene ends were 2 bases for V and 7 bases for J; bases not matched to a gene: 6. The length of the CDR3 is 15 residues. Germline V gene data show CDR1 as LGHNA and CDR2 as YNFKEQ.

This clonotype was seen a handful of times. The chain uses TRBV20-1 and TRBJ2-1; a possible D gene is TRBD2 (5 bases). The ends were cut back, 4 bases at V and 0 bases at J, with 16 bases in the middle. This CDR3 is 16 amino acids long. CDR1 DFQATT and CDR2 SNEGSKA come from the germline V gene (reference sequence). This CDR3 reads CSATNPSGGSYNEQFF. The CDR3 nucleotides read TGCAGTGCTACCAACCCGAGCGGAGGCTCCTACAATGAGCAGTTCTTC.

The count of this clonotype is one. The chain uses TRBV13 and TRBJ2-3; possibly TRBD2 for D (5 bases). Germline values: CDR1 PRHDT, CDR2 FYEKMQ (reference sequence). V was clipped by 4 bases and J by 9 bases, with 20 bases between them. The CDR3 has 15 residues. The CDR3 bases are TGTGCCAGCAGCTCCCGAACGTTGGGAGAGAGCACGCAGTATTTT. Protein: CASSSRTLGESTQYF.

This clonotype occurred many times. This rearrangement joins TRBV15 to TRBJ2-7; 10 nucleotides align to TRBD1. This CDR3 comprises 16 residues. Germline CDR1 is LNHNV and CDR2 is YYDKDF (reference sequence). With 3 bases clipped from V and 0 bases from J, the junction kept 5 bases outside the gene matches. CDR3 coding DNA: TGTGCCACCAGCAGCCTCGGACAGGGGGACTCCTACGAGCAGTACTTC. Residues: CATSSLGQGDSYEQYF. Full variable domain (outside the CDR3, taken from reference TRBV15 and TRBJ2-7): DAMVIQNPRYQVTQFGKPVTLSCSQTLNHNVMYWYQQKSSQAPKLLFHYYDKDFNNEADTPDNFQSRRPNTSFCFLDIRSPGLGDTAMYLCATSSLGQGDSYEQYFGPGTRLTVT.

This clonotype was recorded at least ten times. CDR3 sequence reads: CSVDFGTREETQYF. CDR3 DNA sequence: TGCAGCGTTGATTTTGGAACCAGGGAAGAGACCCAGTACTTC. This rearrangement joins TRBV29-1 to TRBJ2-5; a possible D gene is TRBD1 (5 bases). Per the germline V gene, CDR1 is SQVTM and CDR2 is ANQGSEA. The CDR3 spans 14 residues. V was trimmed by 3 bases and J by 3 bases, leaving 14 bases between them.

V usage is TRBV2 and J usage is TRBJ2-7; D tentatively fits TRBD1 or TRBD2 (5 bases each). V lost 3 bases and J lost 7, with 19 bases in between. Germline V CDR1 and CDR2: SNHLY, FYNNEI. This CDR3 is built from 15 residues. CDR3 in DNA: TGTGCCAGCAGTGATTACGGGACGCCTGCCTGGGAGCAGTACTTC. Its protein product is CASSDYGTPAWEQYF.

This clonotype appeared a few times. This chain connects TRBV15 to TRBJ2-3; tentatively, D is TRBD2 (6 bases). The CDR3 loop spans 15 amino acids. V lost 5 bases, J lost 0 bases, and 12 bases lay in between. Germline V gene sequence: CDR1 LNHNV, CDR2 YYDKDF (reference sequence). CDR3: CATSAGTASTDTQYF. The CDR3 DNA follows: TGTGCCACCAGCGCTGGGACTGCAAGCACAGATACGCAGTATTTT.

This chain joins TRBV29-1 and TRBJ1-5; maybe TRBD1 (5 bases). Germline CDR1 and CDR2: SQVTM and ANQGSEA. V lost 4 bases and J 6 bases, leaving 13 bases between the germline ends. This CDR3 has 13 residues. Written as DNA, the CDR3 is TGCAGCGTTGGTCCGGGGGTTGGTCAGCCCCAGCATTTT. Its translation is CSVGPGVGQPQHF.

Only one count was recorded for this clonotype. The V and J genes are TRBV2 and TRBJ2-1; tentative D call: TRBD2 (6 bases). V lost 5 bases and J lost 10, with 15 bases in between. CDR3 size: 13 residues. Germline V gene lookup returns CDR1 SNHLY and CDR2 FYNNEI. The CDR3 loop is CASSPPTSREQFF. CDR3 DNA sequence: TGTGCCAGCAGTCCACCAACTAGCCGGGAGCAGTTCTTC.

Ten or more counts support this clonotype. This chain connects TRBV24-1 to TRBJ2-3; 10 nucleotides match TRBD1. Germline values: CDR1 KGHDR, CDR2 SFDVKD. The CDR3 covers 16 residues. V gave up 4 bases and J gave up 3 bases; unmatched junction bases: 6. The CDR3 reads CATSDGPGQGTDTQYF. In DNA, the CDR3 is TGTGCCACCAGTGACGGACCGGGACAGGGGACAGATACGCAGTATTTT.